A single sample is the source of the 27 T cell receptor beta chains below, sequenced in a study of blood T cell repertoires in COVID-19. Assay used: immunoSEQ multiplex PCR; TCRdb lists only in-frame clones, some missing. The repertoire has 40,000 to 55,000 clones, roughly 91% of them found once; the top ten carry 6.5%. The sequencing input was peripheral blood. The receptor set was obtained from a man aged 45 to 65 with active COVID-19.

The CDR3 loop reads CASSQGGRGPYLGYGYTF. CDR3 bases: TGTGCCAGCAGCCAAGGCGGCAGGGGGCCTTACCTGGGGTACGGCTACACCTTC. The J gene is TRBJ1-2, the V gene TRBV14; 8 nucleotides line up with TRBD1. The CDR3 contains 18 residues. The germline CDR1 and CDR2 sequences are SGHDN and FVKESK. V was pared by 1 base and J by 8 bases, with 18 bases of the junction left unmatched.

The chain joins TRBV7-9 to TRBJ2-7; 10 bases are shared with TRBD1. V lost 1 base, J lost 1 base, and 4 bases stayed unmatched. The CDR3 runs to 16 residues. CDR1 is SEHNR, CDR2 FQNEAQ, per germline (reference sequence). The CDR3 nucleotides are TGTGCCAGCAGCTTAGGGGACAGGGGTCATTCCTACGAGCAGTACTTC. Its protein is CASSLGDRGHSYEQYF. Together with reference TRBV7-9 and TRBJ2-7, the CDR3 gives the full variable domain: DTGVSQNPRHKITKRGQNVTFRCDPISEHNRLYWYRQTLGQGPEFLTYFQNEAQLEKSRLLSDRFSAERPKGSFSTLEIQRTEQGDSAMYLCASSLGDRGHSYEQYFGPGTRLTVT.

The chain uses TRBV6-2 or TRBV6-3 and TRBJ2-5; 8 bases agree with TRBD1. This CDR3 region has 16 residues. Germline assignment: CDR1 MNHEY and CDR2 SVGEGT. Trimming cost V 4 bases and J 1 base; bases outside gene matches: 8. DNA of the CDR3: TGTGCCAGCAGTTCAATATACAGGGGGACCCAAGAGACCCAGTACTTC. This gives the protein CASSSIYRGTQETQYF.

This clone was seen a single time. The chain couples TRBV5-1 to TRBJ2-3; D remains unclear. Germline values: CDR1 SGHRS, CDR2 YFSETQ. The CDR3 totals 12 residues. V lost 1 base, J lost 5 bases, and 5 bases lay in between. The CDR3 nucleotides read TGCGCCAGCAGCTTGTTTAGAGATACGCAGTATTTT. Translated, it gives CASSLFRDTQYF.

This rearrangement joins TRBV5-6 to TRBJ1-2; 9 bases are a match to TRBD1. V gave up 4 bases and J gave up 7 bases; unmatched junction bases: 20. From germline, CDR1 is SGHDT and CDR2 YYEEEE. The CDR3 is 18 amino acids. CDR3 in amino acids: CASSTRGTGTVIKAGYTF. The CDR3, as DNA: TGTGCCAGCAGCACCAGAGGGACAGGGACGGTAATTAAGGCTGGCTACACCTTC.

V usage is TRBV7-9 and J usage is TRBJ1-2, with D maybe TRBD1 (5 bases). The ends were cut back, 0 bases at V and 2 bases at J, with 10 bases in the middle. This CDR3 has 15 amino acids. CDR1 is SEHNR, CDR2 FQNEAQ, per germline (reference sequence). Here the CDR3 DNA reads TGTGCCAGCAGCTTAGCAGGGTCAGGGAACTATGGCTACACCTTC. Translating gives CASSLAGSGNYGYTF.

This clone was recorded once. This sequence joins TRBV7-6 and TRBJ1-4; no reliable D call. This CDR3 spans 11 amino acids. Germline V gives CDR1 SGHVS, CDR2 FNYEAQ. V was trimmed by 5 bases and J by 5 bases, leaving 3 bases between them. In nucleotides, the CDR3 is TGTGCCAGCAGCCTGAATGAAAAACTGTTTTTT. Encoded protein: CASSLNEKLFF.

The CDR3, as DNA: TGTGCCAGCAGCCCGATTCGGGGAGGAAAGCCCCAGCATTTT. Residues: CASSPIRGGKPQHF. The chain has TRBV7-8 and TRBJ1-5; no firm D call. The V end lost 5 bases, the J end lost 8 bases, and 16 bases lay between the germline ends. The CDR3 is 14 amino acids. Germline CDR1 SGHVS, CDR2 FQNEAQ.

The rearrangement links TRBV27 to TRBJ2-7, with TRBD2 matching 13 bases. The CDR3 covers 15 residues. Germline V CDR1 and CDR2: MNHEY, SMNVEV (reference sequence). Unmatched junction bases numbered 4, after V lost 6 bases and J lost 2 bases. The CDR3 sequence: CASRLAGGPPYEQYF. CDR3 bases: TGTGCCAGCAGACTAGCGGGAGGGCCACCCTACGAGCAGTACTTC.

This chain joins TRBV10-3 and TRBJ2-1; 9 nucleotides match TRBD2. V shed 5 bases, J shed 5 bases, and the junction held 13 bases outside the gene matches. Germline V gene lookup returns CDR1 ENHRY and CDR2 SYGVKD. This CDR3 region has 17 residues. The CDR3 is CAISLEGSGGPDNEQFF. As DNA, the CDR3 is TGTGCCATCAGTTTAGAGGGGAGCGGGGGGCCTGACAATGAGCAGTTCTTC.

This chain connects TRBV5-6 to TRBJ1-1, with D possibly TRBD1 on 5 matching bases. Trimming took off 3 bases at V and 10 bases at J, with 19 bases between the two ends. The CDR3 is 14 residues long. CDR1 and CDR2 from the germline V gene are SGHDT and YYEEEE. Written as DNA, the CDR3 is TGTGCCAGCAGCTCGGTTGCCTTGGGACTAGTAGCTTTCTTT. This sequence encodes CASSSVALGLVAFF.

The V gene is TRBV6-4, the J gene TRBJ1-2, with 8 nucleotides matching TRBD1. Germline values: CDR1 MRHNA, CDR2 SNTAGT. This CDR3 region has 13 residues. J was trimmed by 6 bases and V by 6 bases; bases with no gene match: 6. CDR3 DNA sequence: TGTGCCAGCAGCACAGGGGGAAACGATGGCTACACCTTC. Translating gives CASSTGGNDGYTF.

This chain links TRBV5-4 with TRBJ2-7; perhaps TRBD1 as D (5 bases). The length of the CDR3 is 14 residues. V lost 7 bases and J lost 6, with 20 bases in between. CDR1 SGHNT and CDR2 YYREEE come from the germline V gene (reference sequence). CDR3 in amino acids: CASGLDSSSSEQYF. For the CDR3, the DNA is TGTGCCAGCGGTCTCGACAGCTCTTCATCCGAGCAGTACTTC.

The V and J genes are TRBV5-1 and TRBJ1-1; TRBD1 matches 7 bases. The V and J ends lost 4 bases and 3 bases, in that order; junction bases with no gene match: 21. The CDR3 extends over 19 amino acids. Germline loops: CDR1 SGHRS, CDR2 YFSETQ. In DNA form, the CDR3 reads TGCGCCAGCAGCCACCCGAGAGGGGGCTACGTCTTATGTTACACTGAAGCTTTCTTT. As protein: CASSHPRGGYVLCYTEAFF.

This chain uses TRBV7-8 with TRBJ1-2, with 12 bases aligning to TRBD1. The CDR3 sequence is 16 residues long. V trimming: 5 bases; J trimming: 5 bases; junction bases outside the gene matches: 9. The germline CDR1 and CDR2 sequences are SGHVS and FQNEAQ. The CDR3 DNA reads as TGTGCCAGCAGCGACCCGGGACAGGGGGCAAAATATGGCTACACCTTC. This gives the protein CASSDPGQGAKYGYTF.

The CDR3 spells CAVQKEVDTQYF. The CDR3 DNA reads TGTGCCGTACAAAAAGAGGTAGATACGCAGTATTTT. The chain employs TRBV10-3 and TRBJ2-3; D not resolved. Germline V gene data show CDR1 as ENHRY and CDR2 as SYGVKD. The CDR3 contains 12 residues. V lost 11 bases and J lost 5, with 14 bases in between.

The chain combines TRBV9 with TRBJ2-3; D gene unclear. The germline V gene has CDR1 SGDLS and CDR2 YYNGEE. The V gene lost 0 bases and the J gene lost 2 bases, with 13 bases spanning the gap. The CDR3 contains 16 residues. DNA for the CDR3: TGTGCCAGCAGCGTAGCTCTTGCCAGGCCCACAGATACGCAGTATTTT. It translates to CASSVALARPTDTQYF.

This clone was counted only a few times. V is TRBV4-3 and J is TRBJ1-6, with 11 bases lining up with TRBD1. Per germline, CDR1 LGHNA and CDR2 YSLEER. This CDR3 has 19 residues. Germline trimming cut 1 base from V and 7 bases from J; bases unmatched to any gene: 12. The CDR3 loop reads CASSQGPGQGGSGNSPLHF. The CDR3 DNA sequence: TGCGCCAGCAGCCAAGGACCGGGACAGGGGGGAAGTGGGAATTCACCCCTCCACTTT.

The V call is TRBV27, the J call TRBJ2-7; weak D call: TRBD2 (7 bases). This CDR3 contains 19 residues. CDR1 and CDR2 (germline): MNHEY, SMNVEV (reference sequence). V lost 2 bases and J lost 1, with 24 bases in between. The CDR3 loop is CASSLKATGGATPSYEQYF. The CDR3 DNA sequence: TGTGCCAGCAGTTTAAAGGCGACGGGGGGCGCGACACCTTCCTACGAGCAGTACTTC.

The rearrangement links TRBV5-1 to TRBJ2-1, with D uncertain. This CDR3 region has 16 residues. Trimming left V 0 bases short and J 4 bases short, with 14 bases between. Germline CDR1 and CDR2: SGHRS and YFSETQ. The CDR3 nucleotides are TGCGCCAGCAGCTTGGCCGGGTCAGCCTATTACAATGAGCAGTTCTTC. Encoded protein: CASSLAGSAYYNEQFF. Combining the CDR3 with reference TRBV5-1 and TRBJ2-1 gives the whole variable domain KAGVTQTPRYLIKTRGQQVTLSCSPISGHRSVSWYQQTPGQGLQFLFEYFSETQRNKGNFPGRFSGRQFSNSRSEMNVSTLELGDSALYLCASSLAGSAYYNEQFFGPGTRLTVL.

V gene TRBV6-5 combines with J gene TRBJ1-2; 11 bases fit TRBD1. The V gene's germline CDR1 is MNHEY and CDR2 SVGAGI. Trimming at V came to 2 bases and at J to 4 bases, leaving 6 bases not matched to a gene. The CDR3 has 16 amino acids. The CDR3 region is CASSYLRTGGAYGYTF. The DNA of the CDR3 is TGTGCCAGCAGTTACCTAAGGACAGGGGGCGCCTATGGCTACACCTTC.

This chain connects TRBV5-1 to TRBJ2-1; a possible D gene is TRBD2 (6 bases). Trimming removed 1 base at V and 2 bases at J, with 13 bases between. The germline CDR1 and CDR2 sequences are SGHRS and YFSETQ. The CDR3 is made up of 16 amino acids. The CDR3 sequence: CASSLFVGGTYNEQFF. The CDR3 bases are TGCGCCAGCAGCTTGTTTGTGGGAGGTACCTACAATGAGCAGTTCTTC.

The count of this clone is one. The V gene is TRBV5-4, the J gene TRBJ2-7; TRBD1 matches at 8 bases. CDR1 is SGHNT and CDR2 is YYREEE in the germline V gene (reference sequence). V lost 0 bases and J lost 3; bases outside the gene matches: 5. This CDR3 region has 15 residues. The CDR3 reads CASSLERTGYYEQYF. The CDR3 coding sequence is TGTGCCAGCAGCTTGGAAAGGACAGGGTACTACGAGCAGTACTTC.

The rearrangement uses TRBV10-3 and TRBJ1-5; D ambiguous. V was pared by 10 bases and J by 2 bases, with 12 bases between. The CDR3 has 13 residues. Germline CDR1 ENHRY, CDR2 SYGVKD. CDR3 sequence: CATRRVGNQPQHF. CDR3 sequence (DNA): TGTGCCACTAGGAGGGTGGGCAATCAGCCCCAGCATTTT.

The CDR3 nucleotides are TGTGCCAGCAGCTTGGGCACGGGCCGGGGTACTGAAGCTTTCTTT. Its protein is CASSLGTGRGTEAFF. The chain joins TRBV5-8 to TRBJ1-1; no clear D gene. The CDR3 length is 15 residues. Trimming removed 0 bases from V and 5 bases from J, with 14 bases in between. Germline V CDR1 and CDR2: SGHTS, YDEGEE.

In this sample, this clone turned up once. This chain connects TRBV5-1 to TRBJ1-1; TRBD1 matches 7 bases. The CDR3 totals 13 residues. The germline V gene encodes CDR1 SGHRS and CDR2 YFSETQ. V dropped 7 bases and J dropped 2; count of bases not matched to a gene: 5. CDR3 nucleotide sequence: TGCGCCAGCCAGCAGGGGGGCAACACTGAAGCTTTCTTT. This encodes CASQQGGNTEAFF.

This clone showed up just once. The V call is TRBV5-4, the J call TRBJ1-1, with D maybe TRBD1 (5 bases). Trimming took off 4 bases at V and 3 bases at J, with 13 bases between the two ends. Germline loops: CDR1 SGHNT, CDR2 YYREEE (reference sequence). This CDR3 has 14 amino acids. This CDR3 is CASSPTGRDTEAFF. The CDR3 DNA is TGTGCCAGCAGCCCGACTGGCAGGGACACTGAAGCTTTCTTT.